This entry describes one T cell receptor beta chain. Its antigen is not known. TCRdb analysed the 5' RACE reads with MiXCR anew, one entry per CDR3 protein. The data contain just under 600,000 distinct CDR3 sequences, about 14% of them seen just once; the ten biggest clones take up over 12%. The data belong to a study of T cells after yellow fever vaccination. General study results and limits: The booster saw the reappearance of most primary-vaccination clones (96% CD4, roughly 90% CD8).

The source is a man younger than 45 who received the YFV17D yellow fever vaccine. The sample here was PBMCs, taken on the day of the yellow fever booster vaccination.

CDR3: CASSVVGYDKETQYF. The DNA of the CDR3 is TGTGCCAGCAGCGTAGTAGGGTACGACAAAGAGACCCAGTACTTC. The chain joins TRBV9 to TRBJ2-5; no definite D call. The germline V gene encodes CDR1 SGDLS and CDR2 YYNGEE. The CDR3 covers 15 residues. V was cut by 0 bases and J by 3 bases, with 12 bases left in between.